This T cell receptor (beta chain) was recovered during a study of low-dose radiotherapy and immunotherapy resistance in tumors. Overall study context: With fractions of 0.5 Gy given every 2 weeks, Cohort 1 accumulated a total of 6.5 Gy. Cohort 2 was treated with 1 Gy per fraction every two weeks, amounting to 13 Gy across 26 weeks. Each patient was administered nivolumab intravenously at 240 mg, which was a flat dose, every two weeks, along with intravenous ipilimumab at 1 mg/kg every six weeks.

After removal of 5 bases from V and 6 bases from J, the junction contained 15 bases not matched to a gene. The CDR3 has 16 residues. CDR1 is SQVTM, CDR2 ANQGSEA, per germline. In its sample, this clonotype was seen many times. Time point noted: before trial treatment. Over 20 PCR cycles, TCRs were amplified from a constant-region primer and V-primer adapter. TCRdb reanalysed the reads using MiXCR and keeps one entry per CDR3 protein. Found here are about 47,000 distinct CDR3 sequences, 10% to 15% of them singletons; the top ten hold approximately 6%. This clonotype originated in a female donor with ovarian cancer. Sequencing used PBMCs, obtained before treatment. This rearrangement joins TRBV29-1 to TRBJ2-1; TRBD2 agrees at 8 bases. The CDR3 loop reads CSVYPPGLGESNEQFF. The CDR3 DNA reads TGCAGCGTTTACCCCCCGGGACTAGGAGAGAGCAATGAGCAGTTCTTC.